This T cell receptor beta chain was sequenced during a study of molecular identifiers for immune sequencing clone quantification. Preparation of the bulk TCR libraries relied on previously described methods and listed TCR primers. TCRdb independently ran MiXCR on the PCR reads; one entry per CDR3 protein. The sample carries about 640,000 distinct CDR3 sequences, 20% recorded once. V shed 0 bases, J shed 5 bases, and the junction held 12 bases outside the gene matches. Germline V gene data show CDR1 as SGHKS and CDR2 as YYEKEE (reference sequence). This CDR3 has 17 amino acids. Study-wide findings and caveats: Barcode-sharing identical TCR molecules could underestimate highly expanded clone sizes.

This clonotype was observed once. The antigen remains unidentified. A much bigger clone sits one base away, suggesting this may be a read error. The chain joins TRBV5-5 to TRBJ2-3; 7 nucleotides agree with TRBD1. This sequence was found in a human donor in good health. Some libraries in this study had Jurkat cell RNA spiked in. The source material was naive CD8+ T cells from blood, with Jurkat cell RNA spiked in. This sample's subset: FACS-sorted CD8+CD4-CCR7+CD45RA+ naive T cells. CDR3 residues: CASSLESSGGRIDTQYF. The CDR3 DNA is TGTGCCAGCAGCTTGGAGTCATCAGGGGGTCGGATAGATACGCAGTATTTT.